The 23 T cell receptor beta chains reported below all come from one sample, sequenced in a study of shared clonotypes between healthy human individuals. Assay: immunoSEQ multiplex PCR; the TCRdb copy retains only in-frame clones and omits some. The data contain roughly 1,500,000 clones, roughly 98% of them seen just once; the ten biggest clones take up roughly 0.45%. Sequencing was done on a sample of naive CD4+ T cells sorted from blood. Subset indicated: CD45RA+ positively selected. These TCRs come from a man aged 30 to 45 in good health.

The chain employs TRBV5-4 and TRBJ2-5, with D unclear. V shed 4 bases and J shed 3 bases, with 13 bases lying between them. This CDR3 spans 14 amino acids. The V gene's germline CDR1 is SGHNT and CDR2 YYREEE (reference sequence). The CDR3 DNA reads TGTGCCAGCAGCAGCCCAGGAGCAAAAGAGACCCAGTACTTC. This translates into CASSSPGAKETQYF. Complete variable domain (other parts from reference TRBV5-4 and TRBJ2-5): ETGVTQSPTHLIKTRGQQVTLRCSSQSGHNTVSWYQQALGQGPQFIFQYYREEENGRGNFPPRFSGLQFPNYSSELNVNALELDDSALYLCASSSPGAKETQYFGPGTRLLVL.

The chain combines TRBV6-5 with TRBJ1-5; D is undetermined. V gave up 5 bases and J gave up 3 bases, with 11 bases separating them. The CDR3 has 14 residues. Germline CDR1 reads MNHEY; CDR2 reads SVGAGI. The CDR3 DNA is TGTGCCAGCAGTATCGCGGCAAACAATCAGCCCCAGCATTTT. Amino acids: CASSIAANNQPQHF.

CDR3 DNA: TGTGCCAGCAGTTCGCTAGCGGGTCTCACAGATACGCAGTATTTT. Translated, it gives CASSSLAGLTDTQYF. The chain carries TRBV28 and TRBJ2-3, with 8 positions matching TRBD2. The V gene's germline CDR1 is MDHEN and CDR2 SYDVKM. The J segment lost 2 bases and the V segment lost 4 bases, leaving 5 bases of the junction unmatched. The CDR3 sequence is 15 residues long.

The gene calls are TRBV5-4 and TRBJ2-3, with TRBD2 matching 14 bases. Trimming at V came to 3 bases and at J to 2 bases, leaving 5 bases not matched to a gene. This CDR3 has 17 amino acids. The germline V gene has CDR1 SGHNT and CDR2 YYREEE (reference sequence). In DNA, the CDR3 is TGTGCCAGCAGCTCTATGACTAGCGGGAGGGCCACAGATACGCAGTATTTT. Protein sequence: CASSSMTSGRATDTQYF.

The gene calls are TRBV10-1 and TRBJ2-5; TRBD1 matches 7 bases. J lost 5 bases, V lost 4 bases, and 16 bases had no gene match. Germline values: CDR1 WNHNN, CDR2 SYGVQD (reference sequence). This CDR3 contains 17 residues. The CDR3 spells CASSGSLKMTGSETQYF. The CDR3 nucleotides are TGCGCCAGCAGTGGTTCCCTAAAAATGACAGGGTCTGAGACCCAGTACTTC.

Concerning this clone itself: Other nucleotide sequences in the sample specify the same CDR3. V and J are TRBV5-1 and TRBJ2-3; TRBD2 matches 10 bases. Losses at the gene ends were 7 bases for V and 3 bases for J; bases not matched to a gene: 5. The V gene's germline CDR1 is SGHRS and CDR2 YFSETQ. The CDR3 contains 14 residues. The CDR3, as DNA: TGCGCCAGCTGTCCTAGCGGGAGTACAGATACGCAGTATTTT. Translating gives CASCPSGSTDTQYF.

CDR3 region: CASSSYNTDTQYF. CDR3 DNA: TGTGCCAGCAGTTCCTATAACACAGATACGCAGTATTTT. The rearrangement joins TRBV27 to TRBJ2-3, with unresolved D. Germline V gives CDR1 MNHEY, CDR2 SMNVEV (reference sequence). This CDR3 spans 13 amino acids. V gave up 4 bases and J gave up 2 bases, with 7 bases separating them.

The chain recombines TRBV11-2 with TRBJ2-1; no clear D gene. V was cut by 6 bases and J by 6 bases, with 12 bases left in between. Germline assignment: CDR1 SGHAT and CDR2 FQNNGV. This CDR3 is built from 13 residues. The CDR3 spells CASRKQVGNEQFF. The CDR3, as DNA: TGTGCCAGCAGAAAGCAGGTAGGCAATGAGCAGTTCTTC. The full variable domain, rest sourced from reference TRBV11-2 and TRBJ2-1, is EAGVAQSPRYKIIEKRQSVAFWCNPISGHATLYWYQQILGQGPKLLIQFQNNGVVDDSQLPKDRFSAERLKGVDSTLKIQPAKLEDSAVYLCASRKQVGNEQFFGPGTRLTVL.

CDR3 DNA sequence: TGCGCCAGCAGTGAGCCGGGCGGACCTAGCATTGAGTACTTC. Protein: CASSEPGGPSIEYF. This sequence joins TRBV10-1 and TRBJ2-5; the D gene is possibly TRBD2 (5 bases). The CDR3 loop spans 14 amino acids. The V end lost 2 bases, the J end lost 12 bases, and 19 bases lay between the germline ends. Looked up from germline, CDR1 is WNHNN and CDR2 is SYGVQD (reference sequence).

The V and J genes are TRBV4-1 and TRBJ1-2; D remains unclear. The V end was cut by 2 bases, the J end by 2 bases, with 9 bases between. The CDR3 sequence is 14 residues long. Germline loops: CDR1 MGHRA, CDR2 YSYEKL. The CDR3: CASSQRNSNYGYTF. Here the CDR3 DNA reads TGCGCCAGCAGCCAACGGAACAGCAACTATGGCTACACCTTC.

DNA for the CDR3: TGTGCCAGCAGCTTTGCAGGGCTCGGCTACACCTTC. Protein: CASSFAGLGYTF. The chain recombines TRBV7-2 with TRBJ1-2, with a tentative D call TRBD1 (5 bases). The germline gives CDR1 SGHTA, CDR2 FQGNSA. This CDR3 contains 12 residues. Trimming removed 3 bases at V and 8 bases at J, with 10 bases between.

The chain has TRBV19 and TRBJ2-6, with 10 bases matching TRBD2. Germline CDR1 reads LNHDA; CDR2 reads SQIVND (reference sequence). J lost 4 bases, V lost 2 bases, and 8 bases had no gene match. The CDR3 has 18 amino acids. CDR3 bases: TGTGCCAGTAGTATACTAGCGGGAGTTTCCTTCGGGGCCAACGTCCTGACTTTC. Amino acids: CASSILAGVSFGANVLTF.

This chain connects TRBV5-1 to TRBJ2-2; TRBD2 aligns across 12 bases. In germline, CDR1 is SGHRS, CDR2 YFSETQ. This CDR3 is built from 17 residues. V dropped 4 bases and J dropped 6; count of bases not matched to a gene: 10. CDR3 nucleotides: TGCGCCAGCAGCGGGGGACTAGCGGGTGGAGGAGCCGGGGAGCTGTTTTTT. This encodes CASSGGLAGGGAGELFF.

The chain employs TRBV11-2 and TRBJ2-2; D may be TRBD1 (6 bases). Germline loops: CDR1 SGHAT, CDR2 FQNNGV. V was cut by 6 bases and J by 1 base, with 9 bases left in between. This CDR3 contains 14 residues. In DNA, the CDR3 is TGTGCCAGCAGTCCACAGGGGAACACCGGGGAGCTGTTTTTT. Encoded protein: CASSPQGNTGELFF.

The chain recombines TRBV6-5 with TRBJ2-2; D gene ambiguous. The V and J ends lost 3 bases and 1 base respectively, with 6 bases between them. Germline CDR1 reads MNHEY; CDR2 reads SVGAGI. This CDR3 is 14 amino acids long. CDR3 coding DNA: TGTGCCAGCAGTTATGTCAGGAACACCGGGGAGCTGTTTTTT. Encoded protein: CASSYVRNTGELFF.

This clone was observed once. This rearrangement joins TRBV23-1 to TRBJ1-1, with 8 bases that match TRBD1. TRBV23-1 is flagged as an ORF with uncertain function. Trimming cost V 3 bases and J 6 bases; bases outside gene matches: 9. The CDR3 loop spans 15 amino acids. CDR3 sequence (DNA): TGCGCCAGCAGTCAGTCTACCTCGGACAGGGCTGAAGCTTTCTTT. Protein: CASSQSTSDRAEAFF.

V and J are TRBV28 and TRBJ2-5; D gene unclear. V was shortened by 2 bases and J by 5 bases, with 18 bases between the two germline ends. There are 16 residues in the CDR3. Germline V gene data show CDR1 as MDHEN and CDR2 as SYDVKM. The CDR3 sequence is CASSLVPQVRGETQYF. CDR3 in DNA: TGTGCCAGCAGTTTAGTCCCCCAGGTCCGTGGGGAGACCCAGTACTTC.

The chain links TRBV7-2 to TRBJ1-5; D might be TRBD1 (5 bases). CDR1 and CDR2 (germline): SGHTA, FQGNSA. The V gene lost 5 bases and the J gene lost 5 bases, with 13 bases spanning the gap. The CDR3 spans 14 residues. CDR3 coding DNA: TGTGCCAGCAGCGTCTCTCGCAGGGATCAGCCCCAGCATTTT. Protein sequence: CASSVSRRDQPQHF.

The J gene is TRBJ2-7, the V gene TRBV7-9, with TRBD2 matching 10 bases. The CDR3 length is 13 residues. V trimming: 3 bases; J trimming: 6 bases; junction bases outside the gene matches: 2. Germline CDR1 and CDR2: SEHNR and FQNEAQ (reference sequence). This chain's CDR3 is CASSFSSGSEQYF. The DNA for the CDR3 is TGTGCCAGCAGCTTTTCTAGCGGGAGCGAGCAGTACTTC.

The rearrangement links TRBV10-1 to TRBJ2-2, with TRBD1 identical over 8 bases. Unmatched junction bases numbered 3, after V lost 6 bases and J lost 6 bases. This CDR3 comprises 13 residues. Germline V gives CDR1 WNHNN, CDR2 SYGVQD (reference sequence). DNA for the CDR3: TGCGCCAGCAGGGAGACAGGGGCCGGGGAGCTGTTTTTT. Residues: CASRETGAGELFF.

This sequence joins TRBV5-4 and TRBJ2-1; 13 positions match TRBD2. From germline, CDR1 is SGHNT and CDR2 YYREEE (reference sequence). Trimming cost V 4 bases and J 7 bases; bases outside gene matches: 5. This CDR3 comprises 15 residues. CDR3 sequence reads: CASSKTSGRSNEQFF. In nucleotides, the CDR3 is TGTGCCAGCAGCAAGACTAGCGGGAGGTCAAATGAGCAGTTCTTC.

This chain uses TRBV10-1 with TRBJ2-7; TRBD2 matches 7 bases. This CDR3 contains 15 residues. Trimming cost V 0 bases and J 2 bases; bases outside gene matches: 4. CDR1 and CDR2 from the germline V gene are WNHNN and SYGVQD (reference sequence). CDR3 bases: TGCGCCAGCAGTGAGTCTTTAGCGGGTCCCTACGAGCAGTACTTC. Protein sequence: CASSESLAGPYEQYF.

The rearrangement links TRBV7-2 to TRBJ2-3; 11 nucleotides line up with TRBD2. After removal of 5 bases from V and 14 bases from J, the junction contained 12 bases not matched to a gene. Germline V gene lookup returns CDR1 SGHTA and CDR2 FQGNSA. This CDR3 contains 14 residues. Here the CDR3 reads CASSLGTSGNRMYF. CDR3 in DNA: TGTGCCAGCAGCCTCGGGACTAGCGGTAATCGTATGTATTTT. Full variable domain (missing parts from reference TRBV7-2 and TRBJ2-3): GAGVSQSPSNKVTEKGKDVELRCDPISGHTALYWYRQSLGQGLEFLIYFQGNSAPDKSGLPSDRFSAERTGGSVSTLTIQRTQQEDSAVYLCASSLGTSGNRMYFGPGTRLTVL.